A selection of T cell receptor beta chains follows, all from one sample in a study of shared clonotypes between healthy human individuals. Profiling relied on immunoSEQ multiplex PCR, and the TCRdb table lists in-frame clones only, not all of them. In the table there are about 1 million clones, about 70% of which are singletons. Sample: memory CD4+ T cells sorted from blood. These receptor sequences come from a man between 18 and 29 years old in good health. Each CDR3 is given with its conserved first and last residue. Each record gives: V gene, D gene, CDR3 protein. D genes are given only for firm matches.

>TRBV7-9|TRBD2
CAAGVAGESAVEQFF
>TRBV29-1|TRBD1
CSARAGTGGETQYF
>TRBV28|NA
CASSARGSNYYEQYF
>TRBV6-6|NA
CASLSGVTPSNQPQHF
>TRBV5-1|NA
CASSLLGLNTGELFF
>TRBV28|NA
CASMRSNNEQFF
>TRBV5-1|TRBD2
CASSRASGSSADTQYF
>TRBV29-1|NA
CSVWDTGSTDTQYF
>TRBV10-3|TRBD1
CAISEGQGGLANYGYTF
>TRBV7-8|NA
CASSSARGSSYEQYF
>TRBV6-5|NA
CASSFNREAEAFF
>TRBV7-2|TRBD1
CASSLGRGPTEAFF